These T cell receptor beta chains were read from a single sample in a study of blood T cell repertoires in COVID-19. The table came from immunoSEQ multiplex PCR; TCRdb's copy has only in-frame clones and leaves some out. This sample yields approximately 120,000 clones, of which around 83% are seen a single time; around 4.7% belongs to the top ten. The sequenced sample consisted of peripheral blood. The origin of the receptors is a human donor in a cohort sampled during active COVID-19. The CDR3 runs from the conserved cysteine through the conserved F or W. The D gene is left open where the match is weak. The size of a clone is reported for some rows only, either as once, few or many, or as a class for expanded clones.

>14|TRBV5-1|-|TRBD1|TRBJ1-4
TGCGCCAGCAGTTCGGGACAGTCTAATGAAAAACTGTTTTTT
CASSSGQSNEKLFF
>13|TRBV24-1|-|-|TRBJ1-1
TGTGCCACCACCCAGGGAACGGGCACTGAAGCTTTCTTT
CATTQGTGTEAFF
>11|TRBV10-3|few|-|TRBJ2-1
TGTGCCATCAGTCAGGGGAAATGGCAGTTCTTC
CAISQGKWQFF
>14|TRBV19|-|-|TRBJ1-5
TGTGCCAGTAGTATCTCTGTTAGCAATCAGCCCCAGCATTTT
CASSISVSNQPQHF
>15|TRBV6-5|-|-|TRBJ2-2
TGTGCCAGCAGAGCCCTCCTGGCAGGGCCCGGGGAGCTGTTTTTT
CASRALLAGPGELFF
>15|TRBV5-4|-|-|TRBJ1-1
TGTGCCAGCAGCTTGGTCGGGGAAAGAGGGCCTGAAGCTTTCTTT
CASSLVGERGPEAFF
>20|TRBV7-8|-|TRBD2|TRBJ2-6
TGTGCCAGCAGCTTAGAACCCCGACTAGCGGGGGGCTCTGGGGCCAACGTCCTGACTTTC
CASSLEPRLAGGSGANVLTF
>14|TRBV21-1|-|-|TRBJ2-1
TGTGCCAGCCTTCGGGGGACAGAGTACAATGAGCAGTTCTTC
CASLRGTEYNEQFF
>15|TRBV7-8|-|TRBD2|TRBJ2-1
TGTGCCAGCAGCTTAGAACTAGCGGGGGGTAGTGAGCAGTTCTTC
CASSLELAGGSEQFF
>16|TRBV18|-|TRBD1|TRBJ1-3
TGTGCCAGCTCACCGGGACAGCCGAGCTCTGGAAACACCATATATTTT
CASSPGQPSSGNTIYF
>17|TRBV7-3|-|TRBD1|TRBJ1-1
TGTGCCAGCAGCAAAATTGGACCGGGACAGTTGAACACTGAAGCTTTCTTT
CASSKIGPGQLNTEAFF
>13|TRBV19|few|-|TRBJ1-1
TGTGCCAGTAAAAACAGGGTAGACACTGAAGCTTTCTTT
CASKNRVDTEAFF
>15|TRBV5-6|once|-|TRBJ1-6
TGTGCCAGCAGGTCGTGGGGGGACGGAAATTCACCCCTCCACTTT
CASRSWGDGNSPLHF
>13|TRBV7-2|-|-|TRBJ2-3
TGTGCCAGCAGCTGGGCTAGCCCGGATACGCAGTATTTT
CASSWASPDTQYF
>18|TRBV4-1|-|TRBD2|TRBJ2-5
TGCGCCAGCAGCCAAGTTTTGAGACTAGCGGGAGCCCAAGAGACCCAGTACTTC
CASSQVLRLAGAQETQYF
>15|TRBV5-4|-|-|TRBJ1-5
TGTGCCAGCAGCCCAGGGCCGAAAAGCGATCAGCCCCAGCATTTT
CASSPGPKSDQPQHF
>18|TRBV7-9|once|-|TRBJ2-4
TGTGCCAGCAGCTTAGCACAAATTTCTCGTTGGGCCAAAAACATTCAGTACTTC
CASSLAQISRWAKNIQYF
>16|TRBV27|-|TRBD1|TRBJ2-7
TGTGCCAGCAGTTTCTCTAGGGGACAGGGGAGCTACGAGCAGTACTTC
CASSFSRGQGSYEQYF
>14|TRBV5-4|many|TRBD2|TRBJ2-6
TGTGCCAGCAGCCCGGGACTAGAACTCAACGTCCTGACTTTC
CASSPGLELNVLTF
>16|TRBV7-2|-|TRBD1|TRBJ1-6
TGTGCCAGCAGCTCCAGTGGGACAGCTCCACTTACACCCCTCCACTTT
CASSSSGTAPLTPLHF
>15|TRBV9|-|-|TRBJ1-1
TGTGCCAGCAGCGTATCAGCGGGGTCAAGGCCTGAAGCTTTCTTT
CASSVSAGSRPEAFF
>15|TRBV10-3|-|TRBD2|TRBJ2-1
TGTGCCATCAGTGGTGGGCTAGCGGGGGCAAATGAGCAGTTCTTC
CAISGGLAGANEQFF
>13|TRBV9|once|-|TRBJ1-2
TGTGCCAGCAGCGTAGGGGCCATGGATGGCTACACCTTC
CASSVGAMDGYTF
>15|TRBV7-2|-|TRBD1|TRBJ1-5
TGTGCCAGCAGCCAAACCAGACAGGGAGGCCAGCCCCAGCATTTT
CASSQTRQGGQPQHF